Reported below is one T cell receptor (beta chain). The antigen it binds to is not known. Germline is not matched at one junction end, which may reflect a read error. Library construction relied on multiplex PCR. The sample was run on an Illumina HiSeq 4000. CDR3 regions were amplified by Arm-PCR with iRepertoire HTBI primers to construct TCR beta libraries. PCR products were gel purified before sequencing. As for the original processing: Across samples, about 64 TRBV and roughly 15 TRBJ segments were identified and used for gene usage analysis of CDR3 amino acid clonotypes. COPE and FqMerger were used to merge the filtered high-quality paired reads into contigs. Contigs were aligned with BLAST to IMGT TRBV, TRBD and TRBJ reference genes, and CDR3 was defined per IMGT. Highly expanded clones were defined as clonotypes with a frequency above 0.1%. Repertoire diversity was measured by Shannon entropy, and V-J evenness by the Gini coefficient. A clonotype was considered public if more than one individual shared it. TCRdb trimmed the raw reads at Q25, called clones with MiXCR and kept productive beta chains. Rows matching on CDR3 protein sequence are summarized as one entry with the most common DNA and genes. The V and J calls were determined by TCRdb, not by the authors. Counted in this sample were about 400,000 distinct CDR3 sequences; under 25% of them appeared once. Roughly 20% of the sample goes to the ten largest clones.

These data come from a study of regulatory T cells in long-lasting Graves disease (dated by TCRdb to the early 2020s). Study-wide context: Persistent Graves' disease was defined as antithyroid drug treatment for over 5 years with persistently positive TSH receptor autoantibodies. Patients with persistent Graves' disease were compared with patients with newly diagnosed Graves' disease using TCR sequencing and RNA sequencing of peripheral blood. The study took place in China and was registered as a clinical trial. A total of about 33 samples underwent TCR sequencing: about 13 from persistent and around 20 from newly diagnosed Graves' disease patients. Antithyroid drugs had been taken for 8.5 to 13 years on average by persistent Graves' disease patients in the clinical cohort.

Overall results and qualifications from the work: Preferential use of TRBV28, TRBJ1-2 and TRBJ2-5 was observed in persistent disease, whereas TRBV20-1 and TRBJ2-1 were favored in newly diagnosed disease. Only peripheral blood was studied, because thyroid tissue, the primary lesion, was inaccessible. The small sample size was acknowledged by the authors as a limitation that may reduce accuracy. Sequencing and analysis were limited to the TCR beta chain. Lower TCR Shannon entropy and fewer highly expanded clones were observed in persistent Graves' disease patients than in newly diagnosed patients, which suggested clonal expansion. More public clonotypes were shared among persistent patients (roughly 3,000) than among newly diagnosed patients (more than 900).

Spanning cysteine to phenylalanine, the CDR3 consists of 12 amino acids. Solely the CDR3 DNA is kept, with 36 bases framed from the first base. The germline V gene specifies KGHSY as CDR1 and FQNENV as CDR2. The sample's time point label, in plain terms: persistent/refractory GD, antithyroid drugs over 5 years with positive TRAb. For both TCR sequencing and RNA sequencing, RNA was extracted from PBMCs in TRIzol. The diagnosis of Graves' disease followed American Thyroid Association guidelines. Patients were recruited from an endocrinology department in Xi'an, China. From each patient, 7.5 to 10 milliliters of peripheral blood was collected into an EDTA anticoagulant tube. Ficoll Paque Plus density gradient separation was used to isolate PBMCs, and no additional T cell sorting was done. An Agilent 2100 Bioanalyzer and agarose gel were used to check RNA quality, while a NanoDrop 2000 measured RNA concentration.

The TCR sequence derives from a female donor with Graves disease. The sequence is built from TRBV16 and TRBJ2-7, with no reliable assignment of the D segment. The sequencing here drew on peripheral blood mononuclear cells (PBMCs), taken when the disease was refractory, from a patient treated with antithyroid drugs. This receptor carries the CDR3 CASGQSNYEQYF. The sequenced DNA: TGTGCCAGCGGCCAATCGAACTACGAGCAGTACTTC.